One and the same sample provided the 13 T cell receptor beta chains below, sequenced in a study of molecular identifiers for immune sequencing clone quantification. A single record per CDR3 protein comes from TCRdb applying MiXCR to the PCR reads. The sample includes 20,000 or so distinct CDR3 sequences, about 21% of them seen just once. Sequenced: naive CD8+ T cells from blood, with Jurkat cell RNA spiked in. Subset here: FACS-sorted CD8+CD4-CCR7+CD45RA+ naive T cells. These receptors all stem from a human donor in good health. Some libraries in this study had Jurkat cell RNA spiked in.

The CDR3 DNA follows: TGCAGTGCGCCGAGACAGGGGACGAGCACTGAAGCTTTCTTT. Protein: CSAPRQGTSTEAFF. This chain joins TRBV20-1 and TRBJ1-1, with TRBD1 matching over 8 bases. Losses at the gene ends were 6 bases for V and 4 bases for J; bases not matched to a gene: 10. CDR1 and CDR2 (germline): DFQATT, SNEGSKA (reference sequence). The CDR3 length is 14 residues.

This chain uses TRBV3-1 with TRBJ2-7; TRBD2 might be the D (5 bases). With 1 base removed from V and 0 bases from J, the gap between germline ends came to 13 bases. The germline V gene encodes CDR1 LGHDT and CDR2 YNNKEL (reference sequence). The CDR3 is made up of 16 amino acids. The CDR3 nucleotides are TGTGCCAGCAGCCAAGTAGGCGGGCAACTCTCCTACGAGCAGTACTTC. Amino acids: CASSQVGGQLSYEQYF.

This clonotype was counted a few times. This chain uses TRBV7-6 with TRBJ2-1; D not certain. The CDR3 contains 12 residues. Deletions cut 6 bases from V and 10 bases from J, with 13 bases between. Germline CDR1 and CDR2: SGHVS and FNYEAQ. For the CDR3, the DNA is TGTGCCAGCAGTTCCCTAAGTGACGAGCAGTTCTTC. Amino acids: CASSSLSDEQFF. The whole variable domain, remainder taken from reference TRBV7-6 and TRBJ2-1, is GAGVSQSPRYKVTKRGQDVALRCDPISGHVSLYWYRQALGQGPEFLTYFNYEAQQDKSGLPNDRFSAERPEGSISTLTIQRTEQRDSAMYRCASSSLSDEQFFGPGTRLTVL.

Note on this clonotype: A much larger clone differs by one base, so this may be a read error. The rearrangement joins TRBV7-8 to TRBJ2-7, with 7 positions matching TRBD1. V was clipped by 5 bases and J by 5 bases; unmatched bases: 6. The CDR3 runs 13 residues. In germline, CDR1 is SGHVS, CDR2 FQNEAQ. The CDR3 DNA follows: TGTGCCAGCAGCCGAACAGGGGCCGACGAGCAGTACTTC. Translated, it gives CASSRTGADEQYF.

This clonotype was seen more than once but under ten times. The chain combines TRBV15 with TRBJ1-4; no clear D gene. CDR3 length equals 11 residues. The germline V gene has CDR1 LNHNV and CDR2 YYDKDF (reference sequence). V was pared by 1 base and J by 10 bases, with 4 bases between. CDR3 sequence reads: CATSRGGKLFF. The DNA of the CDR3 is TGTGCCACCAGCAGAGGAGGAAAACTGTTTTTT.

Concerning this clonotype: Being one base from a much bigger clone, this may be a read error. The CDR3 does not end in the conserved phenylalanine or tryptophan, so this is likely a read error. V gene TRBV10-1 combines with J gene TRBJ2-3; D uncertain. The germline V and J ends were trimmed by 0 bases and 7 bases, with 2 bases remaining between them. Germline CDR1 and CDR2: WNHNN and SYGVQD (reference sequence). This CDR3 has 11 residues. The CDR3 DNA sequence: TGCGCCAGCAGTGAGTCTTATACGCAGTATCTT. The encoded protein is CASSESYTQYL.

V is TRBV20-1 and J is TRBJ2-7, with TRBD2 identical over 7 bases. The CDR3 extends over 12 amino acids. Germline CDR1 DFQATT, CDR2 SNEGSKA (reference sequence). Unmatched junction bases numbered 6, after V lost 5 bases and J lost 5 bases. CDR3 DNA: TGCAGTGCTTATGCGGGAGTCCACGAGCAGTACTTC. This encodes CSAYAGVHEQYF.

Note on this clonotype: A much more abundant neighbour one base away suggests this may be a read error. The V and J genes are TRBV6-5 and TRBJ1-1; D is perhaps TRBD1 (6 bases). CDR3 size: 13 residues. Trimming cost V 2 bases and J 7 bases, with 11 bases left between them. Germline CDR1 and CDR2: MNHEY and SVGAGI. The CDR3 DNA sequence: TGTGCCAGCAGTTACGGGCGGGGGCTTGAAGCTTTCTTT. Amino acids: CASSYGRGLEAFF.

This clonotype was seen many times. The chain has TRBV7-9 and TRBJ2-5, with D tentatively TRBD2 (6 bases). The CDR3 extends over 15 amino acids. The V end was cut by 5 bases, the J end by 5 bases, with 18 bases between. Germline V gives CDR1 SEHNR, CDR2 FQNEAQ (reference sequence). The CDR3 DNA follows: TGTGCCAGCAGCGCTCCGGGACTCCCAGCGGAGACCCAGTACTTC. Its translation: CASSAPGLPAETQYF.

Many counts were recorded for this clonotype. The V call is TRBV5-6, the J call TRBJ1-1; the D is unclear. Germline V gene lookup returns CDR1 SGHDT and CDR2 YYEEEE. V was cut by 6 bases and J by 6 bases, with 9 bases left in between. The CDR3 has 11 residues. In nucleotides, the CDR3 is TGTGCCAGCACTAGCTCATCTGAAGCTTTCTTT. Its protein product is CASTSSSEAFF.

The chain couples TRBV6-1 to TRBJ2-7; 10 nucleotides line up with TRBD1. The CDR3 covers 15 residues. V shed 6 bases and J 3 bases; nucleotides not matched to a gene: 8. The germline V gene has CDR1 MNHNS and CDR2 SASEGT. CDR3 DNA: TGTGCCAGCAGCAAAGGGACAGGGGTTGACTACGAGCAGTACTTC. This translates into CASSKGTGVDYEQYF.

This clonotype has ten or more counts. This sequence joins TRBV7-9 and TRBJ1-2; D gene unclear. The CDR3 loop spans 12 amino acids. CDR1 and CDR2 (germline): SEHNR, FQNEAQ (reference sequence). Trimming removed 1 base from V and 5 bases from J, with 5 bases in between. The CDR3 DNA reads as TGTGCCAGCAGCTTAGTTTTTTATGGCTACACCTTC. This sequence encodes CASSLVFYGYTF.

In this sample, this clonotype turned up many times. The CDR3 DNA reads TGTGCCAGCAGTTTAGGACCCTCCTCCGGGGCGTTGGATACGCAGTATTTT. The encoded protein is CASSLGPSSGALDTQYF. V gene TRBV28 combines with J gene TRBJ2-3; D assignment may be TRBD1 or TRBD2 (5 bases each). This CDR3 is built from 17 residues. CDR1 and CDR2 (germline): MDHEN, SYDVKM. V lost 2 bases and J 6 bases, leaving 21 bases between the germline ends.